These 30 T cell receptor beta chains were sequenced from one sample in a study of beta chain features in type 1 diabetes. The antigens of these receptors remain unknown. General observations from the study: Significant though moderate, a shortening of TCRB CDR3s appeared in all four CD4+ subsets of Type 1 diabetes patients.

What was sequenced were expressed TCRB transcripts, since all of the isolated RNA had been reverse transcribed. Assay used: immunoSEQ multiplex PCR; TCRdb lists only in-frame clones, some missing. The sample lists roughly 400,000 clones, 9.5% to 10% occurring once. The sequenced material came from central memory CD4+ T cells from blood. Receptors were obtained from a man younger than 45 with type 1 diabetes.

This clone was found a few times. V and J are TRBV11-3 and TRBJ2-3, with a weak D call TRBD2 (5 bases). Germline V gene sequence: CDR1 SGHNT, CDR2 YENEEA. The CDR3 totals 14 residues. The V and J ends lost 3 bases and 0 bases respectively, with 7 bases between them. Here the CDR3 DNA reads TGTGCCAGCAGCTTCACGGGGAGCACAGATACGCAGTATTTT. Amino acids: CASSFTGSTDTQYF. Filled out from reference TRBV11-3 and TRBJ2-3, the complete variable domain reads EAGVVQSPRYKIIEKKQPVAFWCNPISGHNTLYWYLQNLGQGPELLIRYENEEAVDDSQLPKDRFSAERLKGVDSTLKIQPAELGDSAVYLCASSFTGSTDTQYFGPGTRLTVL.

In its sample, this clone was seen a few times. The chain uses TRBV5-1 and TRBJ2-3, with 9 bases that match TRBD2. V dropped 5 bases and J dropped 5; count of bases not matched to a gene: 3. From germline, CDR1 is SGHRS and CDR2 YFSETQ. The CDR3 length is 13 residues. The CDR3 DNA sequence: TGCGCCAGCAGGACTAGCGGACAAGATACGCAGTATTTT. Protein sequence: CASRTSGQDTQYF.

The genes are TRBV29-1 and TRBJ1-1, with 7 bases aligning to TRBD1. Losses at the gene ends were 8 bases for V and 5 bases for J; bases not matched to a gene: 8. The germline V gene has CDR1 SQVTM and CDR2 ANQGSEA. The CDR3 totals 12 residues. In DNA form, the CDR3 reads TGCAGCATCAACAGGGGTTGGACTGAAGCTTTCTTT. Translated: CSINRGWTEAFF.

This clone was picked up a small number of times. The CDR3 spells CASRDGRGSYEQYF. For the CDR3, the DNA is TGTGCCAGCAGAGACGGCAGGGGGTCCTACGAGCAGTACTTC. The V and J genes are TRBV4-2 and TRBJ2-7; 7 bases align to TRBD1. Germline CDR1 LGHNA, CDR2 YNFKEQ. The CDR3 sequence is 14 residues long. V was pared by 6 bases and J by 1 base, with 6 bases of the junction left unmatched.

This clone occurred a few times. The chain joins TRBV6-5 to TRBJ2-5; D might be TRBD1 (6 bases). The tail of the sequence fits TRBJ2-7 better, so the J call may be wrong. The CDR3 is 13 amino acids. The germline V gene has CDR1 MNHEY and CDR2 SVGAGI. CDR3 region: CASTNGQSHEQYF. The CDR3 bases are TGTGCCAGCACCAACGGACAGAGCCACGAGCAGTACTTC.

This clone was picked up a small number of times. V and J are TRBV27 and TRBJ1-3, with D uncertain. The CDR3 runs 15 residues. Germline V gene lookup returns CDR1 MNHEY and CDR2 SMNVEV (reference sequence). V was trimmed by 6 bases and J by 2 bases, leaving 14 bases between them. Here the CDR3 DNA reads TGTGCCAGCAGCCAATACGGGAGTACTGGAAACACCATATATTTT. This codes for CASSQYGSTGNTIYF.

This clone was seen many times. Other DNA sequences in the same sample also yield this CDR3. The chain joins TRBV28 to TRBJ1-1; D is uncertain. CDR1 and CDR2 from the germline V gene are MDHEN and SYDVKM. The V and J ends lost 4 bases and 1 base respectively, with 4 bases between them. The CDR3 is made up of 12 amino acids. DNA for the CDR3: TGTGCCAGCAGTTGGGGGAACACTGAAGCTTTCTTT. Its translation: CASSWGNTEAFF.

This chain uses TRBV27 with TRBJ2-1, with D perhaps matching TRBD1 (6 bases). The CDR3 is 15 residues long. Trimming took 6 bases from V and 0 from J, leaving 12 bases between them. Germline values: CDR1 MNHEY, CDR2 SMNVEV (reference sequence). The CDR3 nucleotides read TGTGCCAGCAGCCGCAGGGGTTACTCCTACAATGAGCAGTTCTTC. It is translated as CASSRRGYSYNEQFF.

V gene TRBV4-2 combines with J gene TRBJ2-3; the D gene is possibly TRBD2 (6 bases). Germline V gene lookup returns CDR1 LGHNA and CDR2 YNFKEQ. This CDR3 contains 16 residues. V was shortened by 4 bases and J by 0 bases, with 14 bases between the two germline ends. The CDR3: CASSPGGMASTDTQYF. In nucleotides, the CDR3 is TGTGCCAGCAGCCCCGGCGGGATGGCTAGCACAGATACGCAGTATTTT.

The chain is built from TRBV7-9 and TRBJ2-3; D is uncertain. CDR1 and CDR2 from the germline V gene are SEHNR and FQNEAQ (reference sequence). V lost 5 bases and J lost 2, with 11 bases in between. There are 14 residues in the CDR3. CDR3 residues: CASSLRNPTDTQYF. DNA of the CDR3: TGTGCCAGCAGCCTCAGGAACCCCACAGATACGCAGTATTTT.

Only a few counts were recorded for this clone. The CDR3 spells CASSYGTADQETQYF. The DNA for the CDR3 is TGTGCCAGCAGCTACGGGACAGCTGACCAAGAGACCCAGTACTTC. The chain links TRBV28 to TRBJ2-5; TRBD1 aligns across 7 bases. The CDR3 runs 15 residues. Germline V gene sequence: CDR1 MDHEN, CDR2 SYDVKM. V gave up 6 bases and J gave up 0 bases; unmatched junction bases: 7.

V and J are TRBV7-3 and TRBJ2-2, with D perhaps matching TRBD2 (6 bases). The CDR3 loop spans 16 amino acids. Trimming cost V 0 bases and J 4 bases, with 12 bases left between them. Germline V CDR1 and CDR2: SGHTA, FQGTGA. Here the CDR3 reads CASSLTGGLITGELFF. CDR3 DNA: TGTGCCAGCAGCTTAACAGGAGGGCTGATCACCGGGGAGCTGTTTTTT. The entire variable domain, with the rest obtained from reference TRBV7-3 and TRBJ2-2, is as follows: GAGVSQTPSNKVTEKGKYVELRCDPISGHTALYWYRQSLGQGPEFLIYFQGTGAADDSGLPNDRFFAVRPEGSVSTLKIQRTERGDSAVYLCASSLTGGLITGELFFGEGSRLTVL.

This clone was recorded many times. This CDR3 reads CASSLTGLGTDTQYF. The CDR3 DNA reads as TGTGCCAGCAGCCTCACAGGGTTAGGCACAGATACGCAGTATTTT. This sequence joins TRBV7-9 and TRBJ2-3; possible D gene TRBD1, 6 bases. From germline, CDR1 is SEHNR and CDR2 FQNEAQ (reference sequence). Between the trimmed V and J ends, which lost 5 bases and 1 base, there was a span of 13 bases. The CDR3 length is 15 residues.

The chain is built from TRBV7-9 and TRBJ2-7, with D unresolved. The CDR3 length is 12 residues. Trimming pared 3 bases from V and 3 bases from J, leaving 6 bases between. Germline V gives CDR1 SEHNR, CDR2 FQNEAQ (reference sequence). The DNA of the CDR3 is TGTGCCAGCAGCTTCCTCGGCTACGAGCAGTACTTC. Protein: CASSFLGYEQYF.

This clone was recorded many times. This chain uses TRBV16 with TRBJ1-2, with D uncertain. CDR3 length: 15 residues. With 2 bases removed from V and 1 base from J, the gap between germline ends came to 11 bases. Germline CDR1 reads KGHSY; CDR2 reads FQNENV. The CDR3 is CASSQTQAFNYGYTF. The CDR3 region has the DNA TGTGCCAGCAGCCAAACGCAGGCGTTTAACTATGGCTACACCTTC.

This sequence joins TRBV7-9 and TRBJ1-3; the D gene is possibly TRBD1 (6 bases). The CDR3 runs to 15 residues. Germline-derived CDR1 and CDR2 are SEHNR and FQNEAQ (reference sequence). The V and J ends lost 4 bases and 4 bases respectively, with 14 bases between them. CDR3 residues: CASSYDRGLGNTIYF. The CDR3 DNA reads TGTGCCAGCAGCTACGACCGGGGGCTCGGAAACACCATATATTTT.

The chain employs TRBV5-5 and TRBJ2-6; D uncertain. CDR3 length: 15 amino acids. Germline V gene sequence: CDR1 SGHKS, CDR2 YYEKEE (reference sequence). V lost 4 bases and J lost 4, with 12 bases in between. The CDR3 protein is CASSPGRPGANVLTF. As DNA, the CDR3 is TGTGCCAGCAGCCCAGGACGGCCCGGGGCCAACGTCCTGACTTTC.

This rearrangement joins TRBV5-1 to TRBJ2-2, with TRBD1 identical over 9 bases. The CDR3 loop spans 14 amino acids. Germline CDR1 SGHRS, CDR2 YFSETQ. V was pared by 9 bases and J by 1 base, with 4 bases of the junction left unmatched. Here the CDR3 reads CATRQGGNTGELFF. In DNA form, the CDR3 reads TGCGCCACCCGACAGGGGGGGAACACCGGGGAGCTGTTTTTT.

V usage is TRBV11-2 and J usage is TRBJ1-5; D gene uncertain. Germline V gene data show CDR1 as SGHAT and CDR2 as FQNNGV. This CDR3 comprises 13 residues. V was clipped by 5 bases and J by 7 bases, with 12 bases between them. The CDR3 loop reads CASSPGLEQPQHF. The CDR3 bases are TGTGCCAGCAGCCCCGGGTTGGAACAGCCCCAGCATTTT.

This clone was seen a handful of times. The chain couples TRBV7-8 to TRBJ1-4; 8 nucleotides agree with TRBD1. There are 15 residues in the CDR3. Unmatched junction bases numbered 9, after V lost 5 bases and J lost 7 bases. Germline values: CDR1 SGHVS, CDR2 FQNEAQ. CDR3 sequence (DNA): TGTGCCAGCAGCCCCAACGACAGGGGAGGTGAAAAACTGTTTTTT. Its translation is CASSPNDRGGEKLFF.

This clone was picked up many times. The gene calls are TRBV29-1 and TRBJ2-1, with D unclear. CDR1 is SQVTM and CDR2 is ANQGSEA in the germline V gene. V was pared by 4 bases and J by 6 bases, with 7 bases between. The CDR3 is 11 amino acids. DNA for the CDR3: TGCAGCGTTGTATTGAGCAATGAGCAGTTCTTC. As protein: CSVVLSNEQFF.

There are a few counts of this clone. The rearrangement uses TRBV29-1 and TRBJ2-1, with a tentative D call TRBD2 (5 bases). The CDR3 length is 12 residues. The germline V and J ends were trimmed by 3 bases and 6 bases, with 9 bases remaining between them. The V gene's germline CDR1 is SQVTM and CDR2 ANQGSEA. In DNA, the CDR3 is TGCAGCGTTGACGAGGGCCTCAATGAGCAGTTCTTC. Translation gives CSVDEGLNEQFF.

CDR3 residues: CASSSTSGIDEQFF. The CDR3, as DNA: TGCGCCAGCAGCTCCACTAGCGGGATTGATGAGCAGTTCTTC. The V gene is TRBV5-1, the J gene TRBJ2-1, with 10 bases that match TRBD2. This CDR3 is built from 14 residues. Trimming took 3 bases from V and 8 from J; bases not matched to a gene: 5. CDR1 and CDR2 from the germline V gene are SGHRS and YFSETQ.

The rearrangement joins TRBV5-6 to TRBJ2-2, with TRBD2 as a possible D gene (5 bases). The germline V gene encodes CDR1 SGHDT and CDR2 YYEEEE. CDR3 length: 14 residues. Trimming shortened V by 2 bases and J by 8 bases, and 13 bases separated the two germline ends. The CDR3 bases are TGTGCCAGCAGCTTCGGCCGGGGTTTAGGGGAGCTGTTTTTT. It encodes CASSFGRGLGELFF. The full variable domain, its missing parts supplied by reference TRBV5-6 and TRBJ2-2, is DAGVTQSPTHLIKTRGQQVTLRCSPKSGHDTVSWYQQALGQGPQFIFQYYEEEERQRGNFPDRFSGHQFPNYSSELNVNALLLGDSALYLCASSFGRGLGELFFGEGSRLTVL.

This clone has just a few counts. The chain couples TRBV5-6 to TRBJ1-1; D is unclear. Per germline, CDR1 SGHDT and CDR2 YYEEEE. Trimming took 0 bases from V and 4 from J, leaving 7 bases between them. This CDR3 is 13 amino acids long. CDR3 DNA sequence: TGTGCCAGCAGCTTGGATGCGGGCACTGAAGCTTTCTTT. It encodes CASSLDAGTEAFF.

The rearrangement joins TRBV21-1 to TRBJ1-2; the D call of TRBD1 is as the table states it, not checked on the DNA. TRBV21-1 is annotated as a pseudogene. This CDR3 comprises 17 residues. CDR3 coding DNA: TGTGCCAGCAGCAATTCGAGGACAGCCTGCAAAAACTATGGCTACACCTTC. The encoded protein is CASSNSRTACKNYGYTF.

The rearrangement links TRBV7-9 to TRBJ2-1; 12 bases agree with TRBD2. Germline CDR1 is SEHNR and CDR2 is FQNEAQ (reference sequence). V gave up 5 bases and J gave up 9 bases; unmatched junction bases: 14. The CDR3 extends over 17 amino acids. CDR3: CASSPGQTGTSGREQFF. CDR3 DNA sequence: TGTGCCAGCAGCCCCGGACAGACCGGGACTAGCGGGCGTGAGCAGTTCTTC.

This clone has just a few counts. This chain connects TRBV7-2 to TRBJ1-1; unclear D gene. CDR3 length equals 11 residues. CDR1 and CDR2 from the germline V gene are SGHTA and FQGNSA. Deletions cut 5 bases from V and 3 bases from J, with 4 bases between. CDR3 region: CASSDYTEAFF. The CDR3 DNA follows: TGTGCCAGCAGCGACTACACTGAAGCTTTCTTT. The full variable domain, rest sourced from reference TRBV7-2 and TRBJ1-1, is GAGVSQSPSNKVTEKGKDVELRCDPISGHTALYWYRQSLGQGLEFLIYFQGNSAPDKSGLPSDRFSAERTGGSVSTLTIQRTQQEDSAVYLCASSDYTEAFFGQGTRLTVV.

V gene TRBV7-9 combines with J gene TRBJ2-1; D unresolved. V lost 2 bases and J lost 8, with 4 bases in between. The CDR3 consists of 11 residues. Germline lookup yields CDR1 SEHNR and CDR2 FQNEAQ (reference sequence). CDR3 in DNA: TGTGCCAGCAGCTTATACGATGAGCAGTTCTTC. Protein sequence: CASSLYDEQFF.

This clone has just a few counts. The CDR3 nucleotides read TGTGCCAGCAGCTTTGGGAGCGGGGACGATGAAAAACTGTTTTTT. Translating gives CASSFGSGDDEKLFF. The rearrangement links TRBV11-1 to TRBJ1-4; possibly TRBD1 for D (5 bases). V was trimmed by 3 bases and J by 6 bases, leaving 14 bases between them. The CDR3 covers 15 residues. Germline V gene data show CDR1 as SGHAT and CDR2 as FQDESV (reference sequence).